A single sample is the source of the 26 T cell receptor beta chains below, sequenced in a study of cytomegalovirus exposure and HLA in healthy donors. Use of 60 Vbeta and 13 Jbeta primers characterized the PCR. Data came from immunoSEQ multiplex PCR; TCRdb stores just in-frame clones and leaves some out. The sample holds around 150,000 clones, roughly 77% seen once. Sequencing was carried out using PBMCs. These receptors came from a human donor in good health.

V gene TRBV5-6 combines with J gene TRBJ2-5; no reliable D call. CDR1 and CDR2 from the germline V gene are SGHDT and YYEEEE. The CDR3 sequence is 13 residues long. Trimming stripped 0 bases from V and 4 bases from J, with 7 bases between. CDR3 in amino acids: CASSLGVLETQYF. The CDR3 DNA reads TGTGCCAGCAGCTTGGGAGTGTTAGAGACCCAGTACTTC.

The V gene is TRBV5-1, the J gene TRBJ2-5; D may be TRBD2 (6 bases). The CDR3 runs to 13 residues. Germline CDR1 reads SGHRS; CDR2 reads YFSETQ. Trimming left V 2 bases short and J 5 bases short, with 10 bases between. As DNA, the CDR3 is TGCGCCAGCAGCTTAGGTCTAGCGGAGACCCAGTACTTC. Its protein is CASSLGLAETQYF.

This chain uses TRBV28 with TRBJ1-5; D uncertain. The CDR3 is 13 amino acids. V shed 2 bases and J shed 9 bases, with 11 bases lying between them. CDR1 is MDHEN and CDR2 is SYDVKM in the germline V gene. The CDR3 here is CASSLEALRPQHF. Here the CDR3 DNA reads TGTGCCAGCAGTTTAGAGGCACTGAGGCCCCAGCATTTT.

This clone appeared once. This chain joins TRBV5-1 and TRBJ2-2; D remains ambiguous. CDR3 length equals 15 residues. Germline CDR1 SGHRS, CDR2 YFSETQ. V lost 4 bases and J lost 0, with 10 bases in between. CDR3 DNA sequence: TGCGCCAGCAGCACCCAACGGGCGAACACCGGGGAGCTGTTTTTT. Translated: CASSTQRANTGELFF.

The chain carries TRBV5-1 and TRBJ2-5; 10 nucleotides match TRBD2. There are 16 residues in the CDR3. Germline lookup yields CDR1 SGHRS and CDR2 YFSETQ. V lost 4 bases, J lost 2 bases, and 8 bases stayed unmatched. The CDR3 nucleotides are TGCGCCAGCAGCCCGATAGCGGGGGGCCAACAAGAGACCCAGTACTTC. Its translation is CASSPIAGGQQETQYF. The full variable domain, in which reference TRBV5-1 and TRBJ2-5 provide the parts outside the CDR3, is KAGVTQTPRYLIKTRGQQVTLSCSPISGHRSVSWYQQTPGQGLQFLFEYFSETQRNKGNFPGRFSGRQFSNSRSEMNVSTLELGDSALYLCASSPIAGGQQETQYFGPGTRLLVL.

The chain is built from TRBV28 and TRBJ1-1; D is undetermined. Per the germline V gene, CDR1 is MDHEN and CDR2 is SYDVKM. The CDR3 covers 13 residues. Trimming removed 3 bases from V and 0 bases from J, with 5 bases in between. CDR3 nucleotide sequence: TGTGCCAGCAGTTTCAGATTGAACACTGAAGCTTTCTTT. Its protein is CASSFRLNTEAFF.

This sequence joins TRBV7-8 and TRBJ2-7, with TRBD1 identical over 9 bases. The V and J ends lost 5 bases and 1 base, in that order; junction bases with no gene match: 12. Germline V gives CDR1 SGHVS, CDR2 FQNEAQ. The CDR3 loop spans 17 amino acids. The CDR3 coding sequence is TGTGCCAGCAGCGCTCGATCCGGGACAGGGTTATCCTACGAGCAGTACTTC. Translation gives CASSARSGTGLSYEQYF.

This chain joins TRBV6-5 and TRBJ2-1, with TRBD1 matching over 10 bases. The germline CDR1 and CDR2 sequences are MNHEY and SVGAGI. Unmatched junction bases numbered 3, after V lost 6 bases and J lost 7 bases. This CDR3 contains 13 residues. In DNA, the CDR3 is TGTGCCAGCAGACGACAGGGGGCAAATGAGCAGTTCTTC. This gives the protein CASRRQGANEQFF.

The rearrangement joins TRBV19 to TRBJ2-3; D may be TRBD2 (6 bases). V was clipped by 7 bases and J by 4 bases, with 21 bases between them. CDR3 size: 16 residues. Germline values: CDR1 LNHDA, CDR2 SQIVND (reference sequence). CDR3 nucleotides: TGTGCCAGTACCACTACCGACTACCCGGGGGCAGATACGCAGTATTTT. Amino acid sequence: CASTTTDYPGADTQYF.

In DNA, the CDR3 is TGTGCCAGCAGTGAAGAGCGGGGGGGCCCAGATACGCAGTATTTT. Its protein product is CASSEERGGPDTQYF. The chain recombines TRBV6-1 with TRBJ2-3; 10 positions match TRBD2. V dropped 1 base and J dropped 4; count of bases not matched to a gene: 2. Germline loops: CDR1 MNHNS, CDR2 SASEGT. The CDR3 is 15 amino acids.

Concerning this clone itself: Just one base apart from a much larger clone, this may be a read error. The rearrangement links TRBV9 to TRBJ2-1; D possibly corresponds to TRBD1 (5 bases). In germline, CDR1 is SGDLS, CDR2 YYNGEE. Trimming pared 4 bases from V and 0 bases from J, leaving 8 bases between. The CDR3 has 14 amino acids. CDR3 bases: TGTGCCAGCAGCACAGGTAGCTCCTACAATGAGCAGTTCTTC. Protein sequence: CASSTGSSYNEQFF.

The gene calls are TRBV29-1 and TRBJ2-1; D not certain. V lost 5 bases to trimming and J lost 5 bases, with 13 bases between them. The CDR3 covers 13 residues. Per germline, CDR1 SQVTM and CDR2 ANQGSEA. Here the CDR3 reads CSVHPTGDNEQFF. Here the CDR3 DNA reads TGCAGCGTTCACCCCACCGGAGACAATGAGCAGTTCTTC.

V usage is TRBV18 and J usage is TRBJ1-1, with TRBD1 as a possible D gene (6 bases). Germline V gives CDR1 KGHSH, CDR2 LQKENI. The CDR3 length is 12 residues. Between the trimmed V and J ends, which lost 8 bases and 5 bases, there was a span of 12 bases. CDR3 in DNA: TGTGCCAGCGGAAACAGGGAAACTGAAGCTTTCTTT. It encodes CASGNRETEAFF. The complete variable domain, with remaining parts taken from reference TRBV18 and TRBJ1-1, reads NAGVMQNPRHLVRRRGQEARLRCSPMKGHSHVYWYRQLPEEGLKFMVYLQKENIIDESGMPKERFSAEFPKEGPSILRIQQVVRGDSAAYFCASGNRETEAFFGQGTRLTVV.

This clone was seen only a few times. The J gene is TRBJ1-2, the V gene TRBV15; 7 positions agree with TRBD1. The CDR3 is made up of 15 amino acids. The ends lost 4 bases at V and 1 base at J; junction bases unmatched: 6. CDR1 is LNHNV and CDR2 is YYDKDF in the germline V gene (reference sequence). For the CDR3, the DNA is TGTGCCACCAGCAAGCCGGGACAGCTTAACTATGGCTACACCTTC. Its protein product is CATSKPGQLNYGYTF.

This clone was detected a few times. The rearrangement links TRBV9 to TRBJ2-1; 9 bases agree with TRBD1. The germline gives CDR1 SGDLS, CDR2 YYNGEE. V trimming: 0 bases; J trimming: 9 bases; junction bases outside the gene matches: 7. There are 15 residues in the CDR3. As DNA, the CDR3 is TGTGCCAGCAGCGTAGGACAGGGGGTTGAGGCTGAGCAGTTCTTC. This translates into CASSVGQGVEAEQFF.

V and J are TRBV7-9 and TRBJ2-7, with D perhaps TRBD1 (6 bases). V gave up 2 bases and J gave up 5 bases, with 16 bases separating them. The CDR3 spans 15 residues. Germline V gene lookup returns CDR1 SEHNR and CDR2 FQNEAQ (reference sequence). CDR3 sequence reads: CASSLRTDGIDEQYF. In nucleotides, the CDR3 is TGTGCCAGCAGCTTACGGACAGATGGAATCGACGAGCAGTACTTC. Drawing the rest from reference TRBV7-9 and TRBJ2-7, the complete variable domain is DTGVSQNPRHKITKRGQNVTFRCDPISEHNRLYWYRQTLGQGPEFLTYFQNEAQLEKSRLLSDRFSAERPKGSFSTLEIQRTEQGDSAMYLCASSLRTDGIDEQYFGPGTRLTVT.

This chain uses TRBV2 with TRBJ2-7, with 10 bases identical to TRBD1. The germline gives CDR1 SNHLY, CDR2 FYNNEI. V lost 0 bases and J lost 2; bases outside the gene matches: 10. The CDR3 runs 18 residues. The CDR3 DNA reads as TGTGCCAGCAGTGAAGCCGTTATTGGACAGGGGGTGGCCTACGAGCAGTACTTC. This codes for CASSEAVIGQGVAYEQYF.

The rearrangement joins TRBV30 to TRBJ2-3; TRBD2 matches at 7 bases. Germline V gene lookup returns CDR1 GTSNPN and CDR2 SVGIG (reference sequence). V trimming: 3 bases; J trimming: 1 base; junction bases outside the gene matches: 1. This CDR3 comprises 13 residues. The CDR3 loop is CAWSRGGTDTQYF. CDR3 bases: TGTGCCTGGAGCCGGGGGGGCACAGATACGCAGTATTTT. The full variable domain, completed using reference TRBV30 and TRBJ2-3, is SQTIHQWPATLVQPVGSPLSLECTVEGTSNPNLYWYRQAAGRGLQLLFYSVGIGQISSEVPQNLSASRPQDRQFILSSKKLLLSDSGFYLCAWSRGGTDTQYFGPGTRLTVL.

This clone was detected once. The genes are TRBV10-3 and TRBJ1-1; a possible D gene is TRBD1 (5 bases). The length of the CDR3 is 17 residues. The germline gives CDR1 ENHRY, CDR2 SYGVKD. Trimming cost V 4 bases and J 0 bases, with 18 bases left between them. CDR3 loop: CAISGYGSGRMNTEAFF. CDR3 DNA sequence: TGTGCCATCAGTGGATATGGGTCAGGGCGGATGAACACTGAAGCTTTCTTT.

The chain combines TRBV28 with TRBJ2-7, with 10 bases matching TRBD2. The CDR3 is 16 amino acids. Germline assignment: CDR1 MDHEN and CDR2 SYDVKM. V lost 3 bases to trimming and J lost 1 base; unmatched junction nucleotides: 6. The CDR3 protein is CASSFQAGGPSYEQYF. CDR3 nucleotides: TGTGCCAGCAGTTTTCAAGCGGGAGGGCCTTCCTACGAGCAGTACTTC.

There are a few counts of this clone. This chain joins TRBV13 and TRBJ1-5, with D perhaps matching TRBD1 (5 bases). With 1 base removed from V and 4 bases from J, the gap between germline ends came to 5 bases. The CDR3 length is 13 residues. Germline CDR1 and CDR2: PRHDT and FYEKMQ (reference sequence). CDR3 in amino acids: CASSLAGNQPQHF. The CDR3 DNA is TGTGCCAGCAGCTTAGCAGGGAATCAGCCCCAGCATTTT.

This sequence joins TRBV7-9 and TRBJ2-2; TRBD2 is a possible D gene (6 bases). V was clipped by 4 bases and J by 2 bases, with 17 bases between them. This CDR3 is built from 17 residues. From germline, CDR1 is SEHNR and CDR2 FQNEAQ (reference sequence). The CDR3 DNA reads as TGTGCCAGCAGCTCCCTTACGAGACTAGAAAACACCGGGGAGCTGTTTTTT. Translated: CASSSLTRLENTGELFF.

This rearrangement joins TRBV4-1 to TRBJ1-6, with no clear D. CDR3 length equals 12 residues. Trimming removed 7 bases at V and 8 bases at J, with 9 bases between. Germline values: CDR1 MGHRA, CDR2 YSYEKL. CDR3 sequence reads: CASTDMDSPLHF. The CDR3 DNA sequence: TGCGCCAGCACTGACATGGATTCACCCCTCCACTTT.

This clone was picked up one time. The V call is TRBV7-2, the J call TRBJ2-1; D not resolved. Looked up from germline, CDR1 is SGHTA and CDR2 is FQGNSA. The CDR3 has 15 residues. V lost 6 bases, J lost 3 bases, and 15 bases lay in between. The CDR3 DNA reads TGTGCCAGCAGACACAGTTCTTATAACTACAATGAGCAGTTCTTC. It translates to CASRHSSYNYNEQFF.

The rearrangement joins TRBV19 to TRBJ2-1; D may be TRBD2 (5 bases). V was trimmed by 2 bases and J by 4 bases, leaving 15 bases between them. The germline gives CDR1 LNHDA, CDR2 SQIVND (reference sequence). The CDR3 contains 16 residues. As DNA, the CDR3 is TGTGCCAGTAGTATACGACTAAGCGCCCTATACAATGAGCAGTTCTTC. It specifies CASSIRLSALYNEQFF.

The rearrangement links TRBV6-5 to TRBJ2-1, with TRBD1 identical over 7 bases. The CDR3 is 15 residues long. CDR1 is MNHEY, CDR2 SVGAGI, per germline. Trimming cost V 0 bases and J 2 bases; bases outside gene matches: 1. CDR3 in amino acids: CASSYSQGAYNEQFF. As DNA, the CDR3 is TGTGCCAGCAGTTACTCCCAGGGGGCCTACAATGAGCAGTTCTTC.